This TCR beta chain was sequenced during a study of T cell clones after liver transplantation. Clones were sequenced by immunoSEQ multiplex PCR, and TCRdb holds only the in-frame ones, with some missing. The data contain about 24,000 clones, 55% to 70% of them seen just once; the ten biggest clones take up approximately 2.9%. V lost 5 bases to trimming and J lost 7 bases; unmatched junction nucleotides: 6. The CDR3 has 14 residues. CDR1 is MNHEY, CDR2 SMNVEV, per germline (reference sequence). This sample comprised CD4+ T cells from blood, obtained before liver transplant. V usage is TRBV27 and J usage is TRBJ2-4; 9 bases are a match to TRBD1. This sequence originates from a human donor who received a liver transplant. CDR3 sequence (DNA): TGTGCCAGCAGTCCGGGACAGGGAAGGAACATTCAGTACTTC. Translation: CASSPGQGRNIQYF.